Listed here are 25 T cell receptor beta chains from one sample, sequenced in a study of blood T cell repertoires in COVID-19 (dated by TCRdb to the early 2020s). The protocol used for the library was the immunoSEQ multiplex PCR assay. The table was pulled from immuneACCESS by TCRdb, which kept in-frame rearrangements only. Such tables lose some clones; where checked, under half of the loss comes from unresolved V genes, and the rest has no known cause. The sample data list about 320,000 clones, and about 82% of these were observed just once. The ten largest clones capture 7.2% of the sample. The sequenced sample was peripheral blood. Receptors were obtained from a human donor in a cohort sampled during active COVID-19.

The J gene is TRBJ1-5, the V gene TRBV19; TRBD1 might be the D (5 bases). The CDR3 sequence is 17 residues long. V was pared by 5 bases and J by 3 bases, with 20 bases between. Germline V gene lookup returns CDR1 LNHDA and CDR2 SQIVND (reference sequence). CDR3 residues: CASSVGGQGVFNQPQHF. CDR3 nucleotide sequence: TGTGCCAGTAGTGTGGGTGGGCAGGGCGTATTCAATCAGCCCCAGCATTTT.

The chain couples TRBV6-2 or TRBV6-3 to TRBJ2-3; weak D call: TRBD2 (5 bases). Trimming removed 0 bases from V and 2 bases from J, with 6 bases in between. The CDR3 is made up of 14 amino acids. The germline CDR1 and CDR2 sequences are MNHEY and SVGEGT. The CDR3 DNA reads as TGTGCCAGCAGTTACTCGAGGGCCACAGATACGCAGTATTTT. Amino acid sequence: CASSYSRATDTQYF.

The chain has TRBV5-1 and TRBJ1-2; 9 bases agree with TRBD1. The CDR3 has 14 amino acids. Germline values: CDR1 SGHRS, CDR2 YFSETQ. Germline trimming cut 1 base from V and 4 bases from J; bases unmatched to any gene: 2. The CDR3 DNA reads TGCGCCAGCAGCTTGACAGGGGGCCGCTATGGCTACACCTTC. It translates to CASSLTGGRYGYTF. Full variable domain (missing parts from reference TRBV5-1 and TRBJ1-2): KAGVTQTPRYLIKTRGQQVTLSCSPISGHRSVSWYQQTPGQGLQFLFEYFSETQRNKGNFPGRFSGRQFSNSRSEMNVSTLELGDSALYLCASSLTGGRYGYTFGSGTRLTVV.

The rearrangement uses TRBV6-4 and TRBJ2-3; D might be TRBD1 (6 bases). CDR1 and CDR2 (germline): MRHNA, SNTAGT. The CDR3 sequence is 15 residues long. The V end lost 0 bases, the J end lost 3 bases, and 10 bases lay between the germline ends. CDR3 sequence: CASSDSGRGTDTQYF. The CDR3 DNA reads as TGTGCCAGCAGTGACTCGGGCAGGGGAACAGATACGCAGTATTTT.

This rearrangement joins TRBV6-1 to TRBJ1-4; D gene unclear. The CDR3 is made up of 18 amino acids. V shed 1 base and J shed 6 bases, with 21 bases lying between them. CDR1 is MNHNS, CDR2 SASEGT, per germline. CDR3 loop: CASSEEEGSVLLYEKLFF. Here the CDR3 DNA reads TGTGCCAGCAGTGAAGAAGAGGGCTCAGTGTTGTTGTATGAAAAACTGTTTTTT.

This clone came up a few times. The chain employs TRBV7-8 and TRBJ2-7, with unresolved D. The germline CDR1 and CDR2 sequences are SGHVS and FQNEAQ. The CDR3 covers 16 residues. V dropped 5 bases and J dropped 1 base, with 18 bases sitting between them. The CDR3 here is CASSPSRLSKSYEQYF. CDR3 nucleotide sequence: TGTGCCAGCAGCCCGAGTCGCCTCTCCAAGTCCTACGAGCAGTACTTC.

J is TRBJ2-1 and V is TRBV7-8, with 13 bases fitting TRBD2. The CDR3 runs to 16 residues. With 5 bases clipped from V and 10 bases from J, the junction kept 11 bases outside the gene matches. Germline values: CDR1 SGHVS, CDR2 FQNEAQ. This CDR3 is CASSPRLAGGMSEQFF. CDR3 DNA: TGTGCCAGCAGCCCCCGACTAGCGGGGGGTATGAGCGAGCAGTTCTTC.

This clone showed up just a few times. The V gene is TRBV7-9, the J gene TRBJ1-1; TRBD1 matches 8 bases. The CDR3 extends over 14 amino acids. The germline V gene has CDR1 SEHNR and CDR2 FQNEAQ (reference sequence). V shed 5 bases, J shed 4 bases, and the junction held 6 bases outside the gene matches. CDR3 loop: CASSQGAGGTEAFF. CDR3 nucleotide sequence: TGTGCCAGCAGCCAGGGGGCAGGGGGCACTGAAGCTTTCTTT.

This CDR3 reads CASSPERGDRGSDEQFF. Here the CDR3 DNA reads TGTGCCAGCAGCCCCGAAAGAGGGGACAGGGGCAGCGATGAGCAGTTCTTC. This chain uses TRBV9 with TRBJ2-1, with TRBD1 matching over 10 bases. Germline V lookup: CDR1 SGDLS, CDR2 YYNGEE. The CDR3 totals 17 residues. Trimming at V came to 4 bases and at J to 8 bases, leaving 15 bases not matched to a gene.

This clone was seen just once. The rearrangement links TRBV10-3 to TRBJ2-7; possible D gene TRBD2, 6 bases. Germline V lookup: CDR1 ENHRY, CDR2 SYGVKD. This CDR3 is built from 14 residues. V was cut by 7 bases and J by 0 bases, with 13 bases left in between. The CDR3 nucleotides are TGTGCCATCATGAGGGACTCCAACTCCTACGAGCAGTACTTC. Translating gives CAIMRDSNSYEQYF.

This chain joins TRBV3-1 (or the pseudogene TRBV3-2) and TRBJ2-7; D unclear. The CDR3 totals 13 residues. V lost 5 bases to trimming and J lost 3 bases, with 11 bases between them. Germline values: CDR1 LGHDT, CDR2 YNNKEL (reference sequence). The CDR3 sequence is CASSRGQIYEQYF. In nucleotides, the CDR3 is TGTGCCAGCAGCAGAGGCCAGATCTACGAGCAGTACTTC.

The V gene is TRBV6-5, the J gene TRBJ1-2, with no clear D. Looked up from germline, CDR1 is MNHEY and CDR2 is SVGAGI. With 0 bases removed from V and 7 bases from J, the gap between germline ends came to 18 bases. The CDR3 is 16 amino acids. The CDR3 DNA reads TGTGCCAGCAGTTACTCGATCCTCGCGGGGTCGGGTGGCTACACCTTC. Its translation is CASSYSILAGSGGYTF.

This rearrangement joins TRBV5-6 to TRBJ1-2; weak D call: TRBD1 (5 bases). The CDR3 covers 14 residues. Trimming took 1 base from V and 8 from J, leaving 15 bases between them. The germline CDR1 and CDR2 sequences are SGHDT and YYEEEE. CDR3 region: CASSLPGIKIGYTF. As DNA, the CDR3 is TGTGCCAGCAGCTTGCCAGGGATAAAAATCGGCTACACCTTC.

This rearrangement joins TRBV3-1 (or the pseudogene TRBV3-2) to TRBJ2-7, with D perhaps TRBD1 (5 bases). CDR3 length equals 14 residues. CDR1 and CDR2 from the germline V gene are LGHDT and YNNKEL (reference sequence). The V end was cut by 1 base, the J end by 6 bases, with 13 bases between. The CDR3 DNA is TGTGCCAGCAGCCAAGTCGAACAGGACGGCGAGCAGTACTTC. Its protein is CASSQVEQDGEQYF.

V is TRBV14 and J is TRBJ1-1, with D hard to call. The CDR3 has 14 amino acids. V lost 5 bases and J lost 1, with 11 bases in between. Germline V lookup: CDR1 SGHDN, CDR2 FVKESK. The DNA of the CDR3 is TGTGCCAGCAGCTTCAGGTACCAGAACACTGAAGCTTTCTTT. Translating gives CASSFRYQNTEAFF.

The gene calls are TRBV24-1 and TRBJ1-1; D unresolved. The CDR3 runs 13 residues. Germline V gene sequence: CDR1 KGHDR, CDR2 SFDVKD. With 8 bases removed from V and 1 base from J, the gap between germline ends came to 10 bases. The CDR3 DNA reads as TGTGCCACCACCTCGGAGACGAACACTGAAGCTTTCTTT. Amino acid sequence: CATTSETNTEAFF.

The V call is TRBV5-1, the J call TRBJ2-7; 11 positions agree with TRBD2. The germline CDR1 and CDR2 sequences are SGHRS and YFSETQ. V was pared by 0 bases and J by 1 base, with 3 bases of the junction left unmatched. The CDR3 has 16 amino acids. The CDR3 DNA follows: TGCGCCAGCAGCTTGGCGCTAGCGGGGGGTTCCTACGAGCAGTACTTC. Encoded protein: CASSLALAGGSYEQYF.

V and J are TRBV5-1 and TRBJ1-2, with 7 bases aligning to TRBD1. V trimming: 0 bases; J trimming: 8 bases; junction bases outside the gene matches: 7. The CDR3 contains 14 residues. Germline V CDR1 and CDR2: SGHRS, YFSETQ. The CDR3 DNA reads TGCGCCAGCAGCTTGGCACACAGGGGAGCGGGCTACACCTTC. This codes for CASSLAHRGAGYTF.

The V call is TRBV5-1, the J call TRBJ2-5; perhaps TRBD2 as D (5 bases). The CDR3 sequence is 14 residues long. The V and J ends lost 7 bases and 2 bases respectively, with 15 bases between them. CDR1 is SGHRS, CDR2 YFSETQ, per germline. The CDR3 loop reads CASRLREWQETQYF. The CDR3 DNA is TGCGCCAGCCGGTTGAGGGAGTGGCAAGAGACCCAGTACTTC.

V and J are TRBV5-1 and TRBJ1-1; D is unresolved. Trimming left V 4 bases short and J 4 bases short, with 14 bases between. The germline CDR1 and CDR2 sequences are SGHRS and YFSETQ. This CDR3 is 14 amino acids long. The chain's CDR3 is CASSPGWGGTEAFF. In nucleotides, the CDR3 is TGCGCCAGCAGCCCAGGCTGGGGAGGCACTGAAGCTTTCTTT.

The genes are TRBV6-1 and TRBJ1-5; 7 bases fit TRBD1. This CDR3 spans 16 amino acids. With 4 bases clipped from V and 4 bases from J, the junction kept 10 bases outside the gene matches. Germline CDR1 reads MNHNS; CDR2 reads SASEGT. The CDR3 sequence: CASSARDSYFNQPQHF. The CDR3 DNA follows: TGTGCCAGCAGTGCCCGGGACAGCTATTTTAATCAGCCCCAGCATTTT.

The rearrangement joins TRBV29-1 to TRBJ2-5; D might be TRBD1 (5 bases). The V end was cut by 8 bases, the J end by 2 bases, with 15 bases between. Looked up from germline, CDR1 is SQVTM and CDR2 is ANQGSEA. The CDR3 is 13 amino acids. The CDR3, as DNA: TGCAGCCCCTACGACAGAAGACAAGAGACCCAGTACTTC. Encoded protein: CSPYDRRQETQYF.

This clone has a handful of counts. V and J are TRBV2 and TRBJ1-6, with D uncertain. Trimming cost V 4 bases and J 5 bases, with 12 bases left between them. From germline, CDR1 is SNHLY and CDR2 FYNNEI. The CDR3 has 15 amino acids. The CDR3 DNA reads TGTGCCAGCAGTGGAGAGGCGAACCATAATTCACCCCTCCACTTT. Its protein product is CASSGEANHNSPLHF.

This clone appeared a few times. The chain joins TRBV7-3 to TRBJ2-3; D gene unclear. V lost 2 bases to trimming and J lost 5 bases, with 14 bases between them. The CDR3 runs to 15 residues. The germline CDR1 and CDR2 sequences are SGHTA and FQGTGA. The CDR3 bases are TGTGCCAGCAGCTTATTGGGCGATGTGGGAGATACGCAGTATTTT. Translating it yields CASSLLGDVGDTQYF.

The chain carries TRBV28 and TRBJ2-2; D not certain. V was cut by 6 bases and J by 0 bases, with 8 bases left in between. The CDR3 extends over 14 amino acids. Germline CDR1 MDHEN, CDR2 SYDVKM. The CDR3 loop is CASSPVANTGELFF. The CDR3 DNA sequence: TGTGCCAGCAGCCCGGTCGCGAACACCGGGGAGCTGTTTTTT.